This is a list of T cell receptor beta chains from one sample in a study of cytomegalovirus exposure and HLA in healthy donors. The protocol was immunoSEQ multiplex PCR, while the TCRdb copy is restricted to in-frame clones and leaves out a portion. The table has fewer than 200,000 clones, approximately 81% seen once; the top ten hold about 2.5%. The sequenced material came from PBMCs. Receptors originate from a young man in good health and CMV-seropositive. The CDR3 runs from the conserved cysteine through the conserved F or W. Each record gives: clone size, V gene, J gene, D gene, CDR3 DNA, CDR3 protein. D genes are given only for firm matches. Only some rows state a clone size, as once, few, many or a class for expanded clones.

few	TRBV7-9	TRBJ2-7	TRBD1	TGTTCCAGCAGCTTAGAAAACAGGGGGCAGCCATACGAGCAGTACTTC	CSSSLENRGQPYEQYF
.	TRBV7-2	TRBJ1-2	TRBD1	TGTGCCAGCAGCTTATCGGGGACAGGTAGAAACTATGGCTACACCTTC	CASSLSGTGRNYGYTF
.	TRBV29-1	TRBJ2-1	TRBD2	TGCAGCGTTGAGGTCCGGGGGAGGGTTTCCTACAATGAGCAGTTCTTC	CSVEVRGRVSYNEQFF
.	TRBV19	TRBJ1-1	.	TGTGCCAGTAGTATCGGGGGGAACACTGAAGCTTTCTTT	CASSIGGNTEAFF
.	TRBV5-1	TRBJ2-1	TRBD2	TGCGCCAGCAGCTCCCCCTCTAGCGGCGGGAATGAGCAGTTCTTC	CASSSPSSGGNEQFF
.	TRBV27	TRBJ1-1	.	TGTGCCAGCAGATTACAGGGTGACACTGAAGCTTTCTTT	CASRLQGDTEAFF
.	TRBV7-3	TRBJ2-1	.	TGTGCCAGCAGCCCAGGGGTAGTCCATGAGCAGTTCTTC	CASSPGVVHEQFF
.	TRBV27	TRBJ2-7	TRBD1	TGTGCCAGCCGAACCGGGACAGGGGTATCCTACGAGCAGTACTTC	CASRTGTGVSYEQYF
.	TRBV7-9	TRBJ2-7	.	TGTTCCAGCAGCTTCAGGGAGGCCCAAACCTACGAGCAGTACTTC	CSSSFREAQTYEQYF
.	TRBV10-3	TRBJ2-3	TRBD2	TGTGCCATCAGCAAAACTAGCGGGTCTAGCACAGATACGCAGTATTTT	CAISKTSGSSTDTQYF
.	TRBV5-8	TRBJ1-5	TRBD1	TGTGCCAGCAGCTTATGGGACAGCCTTAGCAATCAGCCCCAGCATTTT	CASSLWDSLSNQPQHF
.	TRBV11-2	TRBJ2-1	TRBD2	TGTGCCAGCAGTCGACCTAGCGGGAGGGTGAATGAGCAGTTCTTC	CASSRPSGRVNEQFF
.	TRBV28	TRBJ2-7	.	TGTGCCAGCAGTTTGACTGACTACGAGCAGTACTTC	CASSLTDYEQYF
few	TRBV6-4	TRBJ2-2	.	TGTGCCAGCAGTGCAGGGAACACCGGGGAGCTGTTTTTT	CASSAGNTGELFF
.	TRBV2	TRBJ2-2	.	TGTGCCAGCAACTTACAGGGAGTAGGCACCGGGGAGCTGTTTTTT	CASNLQGVGTGELFF
.	TRBV7-6	TRBJ2-3	TRBD2	TGTGCCAGCAGCTTAGCGGCTAGCGGGAGTGAGGCAGATACGCAGTATTTT	CASSLAASGSEADTQYF
once	TRBV19	TRBJ1-2	TRBD1	TGTGCCAGTAGTAGACAGGGTGGCTATGGCTACACCTTC	CASSRQGGYGYTF
.	TRBV11-1	TRBJ2-7	TRBD1	TGTGCCAGCAGCTTAGGAACAGGGGGTTACTACGAGCAGTACTTC	CASSLGTGGYYEQYF
.	TRBV9	TRBJ1-1	TRBD1	TGTGCCAGCAGCGAGGGGACAGGGAGGACTTTCTTT	CASSEGTGRTFF
.	TRBV6-5	TRBJ2-7	.	TGTGCCAGCAGGACAGACTCCTACGAGCAGTACTTC	CASRTDSYEQYF
few	TRBV5-4	TRBJ2-5	.	TGTGCCAGCAGCTTCCCGGGACTCCAAGAGACCCAGTACTTC	CASSFPGLQETQYF
.	TRBV11-2	TRBJ2-3	.	TGTGCCAGCAGCTTAGCGGGGTTTTACACAGATACGCAGTATTTT	CASSLAGFYTDTQYF
few	TRBV6-6	TRBJ2-1	.	TGTGCCAGCAGGGCTAGCGCCCCAGACAGTGAGCAGTTCTTC	CASRASAPDSEQFF
.	TRBV5-5	TRBJ2-7	TRBD1	TGTGCCAGCAGCTTGGAGGCAGGGGGCATCTACGAGCAGTACTTC	CASSLEAGGIYEQYF
.	TRBV7-2	TRBJ1-2	TRBD1	TGTGCCAGCAGCCTCCAGACAGGGGTAGATGGCTACACCTTC	CASSLQTGVDGYTF
.	TRBV5-4	TRBJ2-2	.	TGTGCCAGCAGCTTGCGGGGTGTGCCCGGGGAGCTGTTTTTT	CASSLRGVPGELFF
.	TRBV21-1	TRBJ2-3	.	TGTGCCAGCAGCAAAGGGCCGGACAGGTTACTAGCGGGAGACACAGATACGCAGTATTTT	CASSKGPDRLLAGDTDTQYF
.	TRBV28	TRBJ2-3	.	TGTGCCAGCAGTTTATACTCCTCCGTTGCGGTAGATACGCAGTATTTT	CASSLYSSVAVDTQYF
.	TRBV30	TRBJ2-1	TRBD2	TGTGCCTGGAGTGGGGGGGAACTAGCGAGAACCTACAATGAGCAGTTCTTC	CAWSGGELARTYNEQFF
.	TRBV6-1	TRBJ2-1	TRBD1	TGTGCCACAGAACAGACAGGGGACGGCGGTGAGCAGTTCTTC	CATEQTGDGGEQFF
.	TRBV5-1	TRBJ1-1	.	TGCGCCAGCAGCTTGCGCCGGGGGGGCACTGAAGCTTTCTTT	CASSLRRGGTEAFF
few	TRBV5-6	TRBJ1-1	.	TGTGCCAGCAGGTTAGCCGGTAAGGGAGGCACTGAAGCTTTCTTT	CASRLAGKGGTEAFF
.	TRBV4-2	TRBJ2-1	TRBD2	TGTGCCAGCAGCCATCCGGGACTAGCGGTCAATGAGCAGTTCTTC	CASSHPGLAVNEQFF
.	TRBV27	TRBJ2-3	.	TGTGCCAGCAGTTTATCGTCCGCAGATACGCAGTATTTT	CASSLSSADTQYF
.	TRBV18	TRBJ1-1	.	TGTGCCAGCTCACCACAATCGACTCGGAACACTGAAGCTTTCTTT	CASSPQSTRNTEAFF
.	TRBV11-1	TRBJ2-1	TRBD2	TGTGCCAGCAGCTTCCCCCCGGGACTAGCGTACAATGAGCAGTTCTTC	CASSFPPGLAYNEQFF
.	TRBV13	TRBJ2-3	.	TGTGCCAGCAGCTTACGAGACTATTGGGCAGATACGCAGTATTTT	CASSLRDYWADTQYF
.	TRBV7-9	TRBJ2-5	.	TGTGCCAGCAGGACAACAGGAACGCGGGAGACCCAGTACTTC	CASRTTGTRETQYF
few	TRBV4-1	TRBJ2-4	TRBD1	TGCGCCAGCAGCCAAGATCGAGGGGGCTCCAAAAACATTCAGTACTTC	CASSQDRGGSKNIQYF
once	TRBV7-9	TRBJ2-2	TRBD2	TGTGCCAGCAGCTCCGGACTAGCGGCCTCGAACACCGGGGAGCTGTTTTTT	CASSSGLAASNTGELFF
.	TRBV23-1	TRBJ1-5	TRBD1	TGCGCCAGCAGTAACAGGGGAAATCAGCCCCAGCATTTT	CASSNRGNQPQHF
.	TRBV5-6	TRBJ2-2	TRBD2	TGTGCCAGCACCCGACTAGCGGGAATGGAAACCGGGGAGCTGTTTTTT	CASTRLAGMETGELFF
.	TRBV18	TRBJ1-5	.	TGTGCCAGCTCAGTAGGAGGGATCGATCAGCCCCAGCATTTT	CASSVGGIDQPQHF
once	TRBV7-8	TRBJ2-2	TRBD2	TGTGCCAGCAGCCTAGAGACTAGCGGGCTTCTAGAGCTGTTTTTT	CASSLETSGLLELFF
.	TRBV9	TRBJ2-5	TRBD2	TGTGCCAGCAGCGTAGAGTCTAGCGGGAAGAGTACCCAGTACTTC	CASSVESSGKSTQYF
few	TRBV6-5	TRBJ1-1	.	TGTGCCAGCTACCCCCTACAGGGTTGGGCTTTCTTT	CASYPLQGWAFF
.	TRBV19	TRBJ1-2	.	TGTGCCAGTAGTATCCCAAGCGAGACTAACTATGGCTACACCTTC	CASSIPSETNYGYTF
few	TRBV6-1	TRBJ1-5	.	TGTGCCAGCCGGGGGGATCAGCCCCAGCATTTT	CASRGDQPQHF
.	TRBV7-9	TRBJ2-5	TRBD2	TGTGCCAGCAGCTCCGGGACTACCATACAAGAGACCCAGTACTTC	CASSSGTTIQETQYF
.	TRBV28	TRBJ2-3	TRBD1	TGTGCCAGTTCTACAGGGGAAGGGACAGATACGCAGTATTTT	CASSTGEGTDTQYF
.	TRBV4-3	TRBJ2-3	TRBD2	TGCGCCAGCAGCCCCACAGGCGGGAGGGCCGCAGATACGCAGTATTTT	CASSPTGGRAADTQYF
.	TRBV5-3	TRBJ1-3	TRBD1	TGTGCCAGAAGGCAAGGTCAGGGGGCCGGCTCTGGAAACACCATATATTTT	CARRQGQGAGSGNTIYF
.	TRBV27	TRBJ2-1	.	TGTGCCAGCAGTTTATCAACGAGAACGGGGAATGAGCAGTTCTTC	CASSLSTRTGNEQFF
.	TRBV23-1	TRBJ1-5	.	TGCGCCAGCAGTCAATCGCGCCCTGCACATCAGGCGCCCCAGCATTTT	CASSQSRPAHQAPQHF
.	TRBV13	TRBJ2-1	.	TGTGCCAGCAGCTCAGCCGACGGGGGTTCCTACAATGAGCAGTTCTTC	CASSSADGGSYNEQFF
once	TRBV5-1	TRBJ2-5	TRBD2	TGCGCCAGCAGCTTGGGGACTAGGGGCGAGACCCAGTACTTC	CASSLGTRGETQYF
.	TRBV19	TRBJ1-5	.	TGTGCCAGTAGTATTAGACAGGCCAGCAATCAGCCCCAGCATTTT	CASSIRQASNQPQHF